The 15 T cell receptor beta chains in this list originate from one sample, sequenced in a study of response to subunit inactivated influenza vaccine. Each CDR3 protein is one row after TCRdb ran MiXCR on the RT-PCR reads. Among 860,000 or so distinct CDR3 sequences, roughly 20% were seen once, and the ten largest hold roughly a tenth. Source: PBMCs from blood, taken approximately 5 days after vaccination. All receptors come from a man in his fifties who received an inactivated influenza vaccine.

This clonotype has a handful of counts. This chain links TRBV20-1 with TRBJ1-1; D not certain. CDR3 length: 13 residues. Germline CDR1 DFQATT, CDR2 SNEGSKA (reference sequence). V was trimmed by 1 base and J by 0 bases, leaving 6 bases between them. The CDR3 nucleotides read TGCAGTGCTAGAGGATTAATGAACACTGAAGCTTTCTTT. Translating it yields CSARGLMNTEAFF.

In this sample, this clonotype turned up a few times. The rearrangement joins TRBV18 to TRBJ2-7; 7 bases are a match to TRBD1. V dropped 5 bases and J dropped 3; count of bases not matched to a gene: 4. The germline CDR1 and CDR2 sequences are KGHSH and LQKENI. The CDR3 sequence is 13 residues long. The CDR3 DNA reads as TGTGCCAGCTCAGCGGCAGGGGGCTACGAGCAGTACTTC. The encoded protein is CASSAAGGYEQYF. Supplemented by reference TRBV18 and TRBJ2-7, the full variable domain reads NAGVMQNPRHLVRRRGQEARLRCSPMKGHSHVYWYRQLPEEGLKFMVYLQKENIIDESGMPKERFSAEFPKEGPSILRIQQVVRGDSAAYFCASSAAGGYEQYFGPGTRLTVT.

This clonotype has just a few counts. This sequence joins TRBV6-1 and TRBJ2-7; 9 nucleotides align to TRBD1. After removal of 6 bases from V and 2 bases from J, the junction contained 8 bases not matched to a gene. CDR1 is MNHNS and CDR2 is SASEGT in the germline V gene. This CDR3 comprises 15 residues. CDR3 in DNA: TGTGCCAGCAGGGGGACCGGGACAGGGACCTACGAGCAGTACTTC. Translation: CASRGTGTGTYEQYF.

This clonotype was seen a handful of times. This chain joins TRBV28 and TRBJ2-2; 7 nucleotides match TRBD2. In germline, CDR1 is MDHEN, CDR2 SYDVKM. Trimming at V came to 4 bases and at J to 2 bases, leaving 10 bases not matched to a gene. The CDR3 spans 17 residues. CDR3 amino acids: CASSSGLGLINTGELFF. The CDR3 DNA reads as TGTGCCAGCAGTTCAGGACTAGGACTAATAAACACCGGGGAGCTGTTTTTT. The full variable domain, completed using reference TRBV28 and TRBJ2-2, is DVKVTQSSRYLVKRTGEKVFLECVQDMDHENMFWYRQDPGLGLRLIYFSYDVKMKEKGDIPEGYSVSREKKERFSLILESASTNQTSMYLCASSSGLGLINTGELFFGEGSRLTVL.

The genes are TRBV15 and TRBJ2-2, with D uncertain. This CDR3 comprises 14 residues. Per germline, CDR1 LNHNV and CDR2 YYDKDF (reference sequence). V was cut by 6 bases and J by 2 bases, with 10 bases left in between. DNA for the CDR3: TGTGCCACCAGGGTGCTGGCTAACACCGGGGAGCTGTTTTTT. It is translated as CATRVLANTGELFF.

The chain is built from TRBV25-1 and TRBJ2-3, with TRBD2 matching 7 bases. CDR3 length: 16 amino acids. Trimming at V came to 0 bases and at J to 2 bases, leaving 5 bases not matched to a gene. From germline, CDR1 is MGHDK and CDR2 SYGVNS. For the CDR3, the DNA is TGTGCCAGCAGTGAATACTCCGGGAGGTTCACAGATACGCAGTATTTT. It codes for CASSEYSGRFTDTQYF. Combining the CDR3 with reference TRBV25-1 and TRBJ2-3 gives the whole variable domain EADIYQTPRYLVIGTGKKITLECSQTMGHDKMYWYQQDPGMELHLIHYSYGVNSTEKGDLSSESTVSRIRTEHFPLTLESARPSHTSQYLCASSEYSGRFTDTQYFGPGTRLTVL.

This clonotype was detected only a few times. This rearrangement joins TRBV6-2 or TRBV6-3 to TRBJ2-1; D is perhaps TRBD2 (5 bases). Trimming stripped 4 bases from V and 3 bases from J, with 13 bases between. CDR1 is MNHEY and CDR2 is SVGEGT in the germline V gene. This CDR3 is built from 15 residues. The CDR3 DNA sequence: TGTGCCAGCAGTTTACTAGACCGTCTCTACAATGAGCAGTTCTTC. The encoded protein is CASSLLDRLYNEQFF.

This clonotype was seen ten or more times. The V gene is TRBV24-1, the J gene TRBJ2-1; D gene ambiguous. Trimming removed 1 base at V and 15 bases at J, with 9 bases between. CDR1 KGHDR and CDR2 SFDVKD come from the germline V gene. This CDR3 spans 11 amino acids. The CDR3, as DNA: TGTGCCACCAGTGATTTCGTAAGGTTGTTCTTC. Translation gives CATSDFVRLFF.

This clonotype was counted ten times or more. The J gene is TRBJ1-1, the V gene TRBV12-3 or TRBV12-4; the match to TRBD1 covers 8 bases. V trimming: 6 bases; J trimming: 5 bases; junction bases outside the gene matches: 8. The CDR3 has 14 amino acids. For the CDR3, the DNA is TGTGCCAGCAGCTCCCGACAGGGGCGGACTGAAGCTTTCTTT. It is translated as CASSSRQGRTEAFF.

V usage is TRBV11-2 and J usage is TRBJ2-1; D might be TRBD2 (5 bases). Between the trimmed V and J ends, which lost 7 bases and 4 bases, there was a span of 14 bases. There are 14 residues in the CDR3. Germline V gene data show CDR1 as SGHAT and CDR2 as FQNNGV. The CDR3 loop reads CASTGSGWYNEQFF. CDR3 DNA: TGTGCCAGCACCGGGTCGGGGTGGTACAATGAGCAGTTCTTC.

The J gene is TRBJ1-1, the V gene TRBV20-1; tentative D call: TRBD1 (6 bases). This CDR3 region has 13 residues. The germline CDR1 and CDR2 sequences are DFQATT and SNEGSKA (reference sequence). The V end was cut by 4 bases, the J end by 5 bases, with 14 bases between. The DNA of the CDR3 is TGCAGTGCTATCTCAGGGGCCAGGACTGAAGCTTTCTTT. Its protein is CSAISGARTEAFF.

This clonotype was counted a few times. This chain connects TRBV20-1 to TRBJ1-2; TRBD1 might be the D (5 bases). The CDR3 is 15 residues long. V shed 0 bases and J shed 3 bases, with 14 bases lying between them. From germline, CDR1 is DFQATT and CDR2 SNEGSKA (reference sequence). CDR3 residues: CSARDSPLGDYGYTF. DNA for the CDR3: TGCAGTGCTAGAGATTCTCCCTTGGGGGACTATGGCTACACCTTC.

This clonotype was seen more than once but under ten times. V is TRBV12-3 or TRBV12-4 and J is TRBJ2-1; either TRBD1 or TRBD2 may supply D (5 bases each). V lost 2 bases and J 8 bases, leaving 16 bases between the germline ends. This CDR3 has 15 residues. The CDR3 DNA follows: TGTGCCAGCAGTTTATGGGGGAAGTCTGGGGATGAGCAGTTCTTC. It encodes CASSLWGKSGDEQFF.

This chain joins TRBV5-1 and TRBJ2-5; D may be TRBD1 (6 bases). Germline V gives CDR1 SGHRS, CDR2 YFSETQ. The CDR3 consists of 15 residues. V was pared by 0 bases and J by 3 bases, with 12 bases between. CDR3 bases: TGCGCCAGCAGCTTGGGGGACACCATTGAAGAGACCCAGTACTTC. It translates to CASSLGDTIEETQYF. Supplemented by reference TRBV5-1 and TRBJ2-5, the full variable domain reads KAGVTQTPRYLIKTRGQQVTLSCSPISGHRSVSWYQQTPGQGLQFLFEYFSETQRNKGNFPGRFSGRQFSNSRSEMNVSTLELGDSALYLCASSLGDTIEETQYFGPGTRLLVL.

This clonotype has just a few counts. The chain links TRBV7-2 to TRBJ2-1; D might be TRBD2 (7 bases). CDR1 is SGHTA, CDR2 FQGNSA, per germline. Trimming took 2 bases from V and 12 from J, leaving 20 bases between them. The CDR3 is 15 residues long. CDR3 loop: CASSLNPGARGLQFF. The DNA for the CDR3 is TGTGCCAGCAGCTTAAATCCTGGAGCGCGGGGGCTGCAGTTCTTC.